This is a list of T cell receptor beta chains from one sample in a study of sequential checkpoint blockade in melanoma. Repertoires were generated with immunoSEQ multiplex PCR, while TCRdb's copy carries only in-frame clones and drops some. The repertoire consists of approximately 6,000 clones, with more than 45% occurring once and the leading ten covering roughly 42%. The sample consisted of CD8+ T cells sorted from blood (inferred from file names), taken from a patient given nivolumab and ipilimumab in sequence. These receptor sequences come from a human donor with melanoma. Both conserved end residues are part of each CDR3. Size values are once, few and many counts, or a class for expanded clones, and some rows have none.

size: .; J: TRBJ2-5; V: TRBV23-1; CDR3: CASSQSTLKSVAHQETQYF
size: few; J: TRBJ1-5; V: TRBV7-8; CDR3: CASSLEGWRAHHQPQHF
size: .; J: TRBJ2-1; V: TRBV5-5; CDR3: CASAPKDRGLDEQFF
size: few; J: TRBJ1-5; V: TRBV27; CDR3: CASGQGTDSNQPQHF
size: .; J: TRBJ1-2; V: TRBV9; CDR3: CASSPTLRGQGDGYTF
size: .; J: TRBJ2-7; V: TRBV27; CDR3: CASSPTGSSSYEQYF
size: .; J: TRBJ2-1; V: TRBV4-2; CDR3: CASSQDRLEALYNEQFF
size: .; J: TRBJ2-3; V: TRBV4-1; CDR3: CASSQLSGSTDTQYF
size: once; J: TRBJ1-4; V: TRBV28; CDR3: CASSLYDRANEKLFF
size: .; J: TRBJ2-7; V: TRBV7-8; CDR3: CASSALQGTHEQYF
size: few; J: TRBJ2-5; V: TRBV9; CDR3: CASSVKRAGDVGEKETQYF
size: few; J: TRBJ2-1; V: TRBV9; CDR3: CASSVVGGPGLANNEQFF
size: .; J: TRBJ2-5; V: TRBV13; CDR3: CASSPRGPSVETQYF
size: many; J: TRBJ2-7; V: TRBV6-6; CDR3: CASSYSLRANSYEQYF
size: .; J: TRBJ1-3; V: TRBV6-6; CDR3: CASRVTGGLGNTIYF
size: .; J: TRBJ2-1; V: TRBV27; CDR3: CASNRPRAGGLYNEQFF
size: many; J: TRBJ2-7; V: TRBV19; CDR3: CASSIGQGSVYEQYF
size: .; J: TRBJ2-1; V: TRBV19; CDR3: CASRTGGFDEQFF
size: few; J: TRBJ2-7; V: TRBV7-6; CDR3: CASSEGQVYEQYF
size: .; J: TRBJ1-1; V: TRBV4-1; CDR3: CASSQAWGSNTEAFF
size: .; J: TRBJ2-5; V: TRBV4-3; CDR3: CASSQGGGGQETQYF
size: .; J: TRBJ2-1; V: TRBV2; CDR3: CASRYTSGISYNEQFF
size: .; J: TRBJ2-3; V: TRBV5-4; CDR3: CASSLASGGSKDTQYF
size: .; J: TRBJ2-3; V: TRBV28; CDR3: CASSLEGANTDTQYF